These 6 T cell receptor beta chains were all obtained from the same sample, sequenced in a study of blood T cell repertoires in COVID-19. The protocol was immunoSEQ multiplex PCR, while the TCRdb copy is restricted to in-frame clones and leaves out a portion. This sample has some 530,000 clones, with 88% found just once. What was sequenced was PBMCs or T cells enriched from blood (not recorded which). The origin of the receptors is a woman aged 55 to 70 who had recovered from COVID-19.

The rearrangement links TRBV18 to TRBJ1-3, with 7 nucleotides matching TRBD1. Germline trimming cut 3 bases from V and 0 bases from J; bases unmatched to any gene: 8. CDR3 size: 17 residues. Looked up from germline, CDR1 is KGHSH and CDR2 is LQKENI. The CDR3 nucleotides read TGTGCCAGCTCACCGGGTTTACAGGGGATCTCTGGAAACACCATATATTTT. This gives the protein CASSPGLQGISGNTIYF.

CDR3 coding DNA: TGTGCCAGCAGTGAAGCGCGGAGGGCTAGCACCGGGGAGCTGTTTTTT. Encoded protein: CASSEARRASTGELFF. J is TRBJ2-2 and V is TRBV2, with D possibly TRBD2 on 6 matching bases. In germline, CDR1 is SNHLY, CDR2 FYNNEI. There are 16 residues in the CDR3. V gave up 0 bases and J gave up 4 bases, with 12 bases separating them.

The chain recombines TRBV5-1 with TRBJ1-1; no clear D gene. Trimming shortened V by 2 bases and J by 0 bases, and 8 bases separated the two germline ends. The CDR3 has 14 residues. Germline V gene data show CDR1 as SGHRS and CDR2 as YFSETQ. CDR3 DNA: TGCGCCAGCAGCTTTAACACCATGAACACTGAAGCTTTCTTT. Amino acid sequence: CASSFNTMNTEAFF.

The rearrangement uses TRBV5-1 and TRBJ1-6; TRBD1 aligns across 7 bases. Germline CDR1 reads SGHRS; CDR2 reads YFSETQ. Trimming at V came to 4 bases and at J to 4 bases, leaving 2 bases not matched to a gene. The CDR3 loop spans 14 amino acids. This chain's CDR3 is CASSTQGYNSPLHF. The DNA for the CDR3 is TGCGCCAGCAGCACACAGGGGTATAATTCACCCCTCCACTTT.

The rearrangement uses TRBV6-5 and TRBJ2-3; 8 bases agree with TRBD1. Losses at the gene ends were 8 bases for V and 1 base for J; bases not matched to a gene: 5. The CDR3 loop spans 14 amino acids. Germline CDR1 and CDR2: MNHEY and SVGAGI. The CDR3 here is CASQLTGGTDTQYF. CDR3 sequence (DNA): TGTGCCAGCCAACTGACAGGGGGCACAGATACGCAGTATTTT.

This chain links TRBV7-2 with TRBJ1-3; no firm D call. With 3 bases removed from V and 2 bases from J, the gap between germline ends came to 8 bases. Germline V CDR1 and CDR2: SGHTA, FQGNSA. The CDR3 length is 14 residues. Here the CDR3 reads CASSFTGAGNTIYF. For the CDR3, the DNA is TGTGCCAGCAGCTTTACCGGGGCTGGAAACACCATATATTTT.